This T cell receptor (beta chain) was identified during a study of control samples from healthy donors and cancer patients. Produced via immunoSEQ multiplex PCR; TCRdb's table is partial and in-frame only. The data contain around 170,000 clones, almost 90% of them singletons. Input material: blood. The TCR was taken from a woman aged 30 to 39 in good health.

CDR3 residues: CASSIRQGGTEAFF. DNA for the CDR3: TGTGCCAGTAGTATAAGACAGGGGGGCACTGAAGCTTTCTTT. J is TRBJ1-1 and V is TRBV19; 9 nucleotides agree with TRBD1. This CDR3 has 14 residues. Trimming cost V 2 bases and J 4 bases; bases outside gene matches: 2. Looked up from germline, CDR1 is LNHDA and CDR2 is SQIVND (reference sequence). Full variable domain (rest looked up from reference TRBV19 and TRBJ1-1): DGGITQSPKYLFRKEGQNVTLSCEQNLNHDAMYWYRQDPGQGLRLIYYSQIVNDFQKGDIAEGYSVSREKKESFPLTVTSAQKNPTAFYLCASSIRQGGTEAFFGQGTRLTVV.